Listed below are T cell receptor beta chains from one sample, sequenced in a study of T cells after posttransplantation cyclophosphamide. Generated by immunoSEQ multiplex PCR, the TCRdb table keeps only in-frame clones and is missing some. The sample has 42,000 or so clones, 90% seen once. The input for sequencing was PBMCs, taken around 60 days after allogeneic stem cell transplant with posttransplant cyclophosphamide. These receptors were collected from a male patient between 55 and 70 years old who received an allogeneic stem cell transplant from a related donor and was CMV-positive. Some T cells may possibly be graft donor cells. The CDR3 runs from the conserved cysteine through the conserved F or W. D genes are given only for firm matches. The size of a clone is reported for some rows only, either as once, few or many, or as a class for expanded clones.

clone size: -; D gene: -; V gene: TRBV6-5; J gene: TRBJ2-7; CDR3 DNA: TGTGCCAGCGGGTGGCGGGCTACTAGCGAGCAGTACTTC; CDR3 protein: CASGWRATSEQYF
clone size: -; D gene: -; V gene: TRBV2; J gene: TRBJ1-1; CDR3 DNA: TGTGCCAGCAGTGTTCAGGGGTTTACCACTGAAGCTTTCTTT; CDR3 protein: CASSVQGFTTEAFF
clone size: -; D gene: -; V gene: TRBV11-3; J gene: TRBJ2-2; CDR3 DNA: TGTGCCAGCAGCTCGGGACAAGACTCTGGCGGGGAGCTGTTTTTT; CDR3 protein: CASSSGQDSGGELFF
clone size: -; D gene: -; V gene: TRBV4-1; J gene: TRBJ1-4; CDR3 DNA: TGCGCCAGCAGCCCTCGGGTAGGAAATGAAAAACTGTTTTTT; CDR3 protein: CASSPRVGNEKLFF
clone size: -; D gene: TRBD1; V gene: TRBV7-6; J gene: TRBJ2-6; CDR3 DNA: TGTGCCAGCAGCTTCGGGACAGGGGTGACTGGGGCCAACGTCCTGACTTTC; CDR3 protein: CASSFGTGVTGANVLTF
clone size: -; D gene: TRBD1; V gene: TRBV30; J gene: TRBJ2-5; CDR3 DNA: TGTGCCTGGGGGGGGTTGGGGACAGGGGAGACCCAGTACTTC; CDR3 protein: CAWGGLGTGETQYF
clone size: -; D gene: TRBD1; V gene: TRBV5-1; J gene: TRBJ2-5; CDR3 DNA: TGCGCCAGCAGCTTGGCGTCAGGGGGCTGGGAGGAGACCCAGTACTTC; CDR3 protein: CASSLASGGWEETQYF
clone size: -; D gene: -; V gene: TRBV30; J gene: TRBJ2-6; CDR3 DNA: TGTGCCTGGAGTGGAAAACTACTACGCTCTGGGGCCAACGTCCTGACTTTC; CDR3 protein: CAWSGKLLRSGANVLTF
clone size: -; D gene: TRBD1; V gene: TRBV9; J gene: TRBJ1-5; CDR3 DNA: TGTGCCAGCAGCGGGACAGGGGACCAGCCCCAGCATTTT; CDR3 protein: CASSGTGDQPQHF
clone size: -; D gene: TRBD2; V gene: TRBV4-1; J gene: TRBJ2-5; CDR3 DNA: TGCGCCAGCAGCCAATTTAGCGGGGGGGCACGGGAGACCCAGTACTTC; CDR3 protein: CASSQFSGGARETQYF
clone size: -; D gene: TRBD2; V gene: TRBV4-2; J gene: TRBJ2-5; CDR3 DNA: TGTGCCAGCAGCCCGGGGACTAGCGGACAAGAGACCCAGTACTTC; CDR3 protein: CASSPGTSGQETQYF
clone size: -; D gene: -; V gene: TRBV6-5; J gene: TRBJ1-3; CDR3 DNA: TGTGCCAGCAGTTACTCGGAGGTCGGAGGAAACACCATATATTTT; CDR3 protein: CASSYSEVGGNTIYF
clone size: -; D gene: TRBD1; V gene: TRBV5-1; J gene: TRBJ2-1; CDR3 DNA: TGCGCCAGCAGTGGGACAGGGGTCTACAATGAGCAGTTCTTC; CDR3 protein: CASSGTGVYNEQFF
clone size: -; D gene: TRBD2; V gene: TRBV7-8; J gene: TRBJ2-1; CDR3 DNA: TGTGCCAGCAGCTTAGTTCTAGCGGGGGGATTCCACAATGAGCAGTTCTTC; CDR3 protein: CASSLVLAGGFHNEQFF
clone size: -; D gene: -; V gene: TRBV15; J gene: TRBJ1-2; CDR3 DNA: TGTGCCACCAGCCCGGGGGAGCGAGGGAGGGACCCAGCTAACTATGGCTACACCTTC; CDR3 protein: CATSPGERGRDPANYGYTF
clone size: -; D gene: -; V gene: TRBV11-2; J gene: TRBJ1-2; CDR3 DNA: TGTGCCAGCAGCTCCAGTCGACAGTACTATGGCTACACCTTC; CDR3 protein: CASSSSRQYYGYTF
clone size: -; D gene: -; V gene: TRBV6-4; J gene: TRBJ1-1; CDR3 DNA: TGTGCCAGCAGTTTCTCGACAGACTTCAACACTGAAGCTTTCTTT; CDR3 protein: CASSFSTDFNTEAFF
clone size: -; D gene: -; V gene: TRBV27; J gene: TRBJ1-5; CDR3 DNA: TGTGCCAGCAGTTTATCGTCAGATAATCAGCCCCAGCATTTT; CDR3 protein: CASSLSSDNQPQHF
clone size: -; D gene: -; V gene: TRBV5-1; J gene: TRBJ1-2; CDR3 DNA: TGCGCCAGCAGCTTGCAAGGGGCGCTGAGGGGCTACACCTTC; CDR3 protein: CASSLQGALRGYTF
clone size: -; D gene: -; V gene: TRBV19; J gene: TRBJ2-7; CDR3 DNA: TGTGCCAGTAGCCCTGCCAGGGGAGTCCACGAGCAGTACTTC; CDR3 protein: CASSPARGVHEQYF
clone size: -; D gene: -; V gene: TRBV19; J gene: TRBJ2-1; CDR3 DNA: TGTGCCAGTAGTGATGGACAGCCAAATGAGCAGTTCTTC; CDR3 protein: CASSDGQPNEQFF
clone size: -; D gene: -; V gene: TRBV12-5; J gene: TRBJ1-1; CDR3 DNA: TGTGCTAGTGGTTTGGGGAGCGGATATGATGAAGCTTTCTTT; CDR3 protein: CASGLGSGYDEAFF
clone size: -; D gene: -; V gene: TRBV27; J gene: TRBJ1-6; CDR3 DNA: TGTGCCAGCACCCCCCGTCCCAATTCACCCCTCCACTTT; CDR3 protein: CASTPRPNSPLHF
clone size: -; D gene: -; V gene: TRBV6-1; J gene: TRBJ2-1; CDR3 DNA: TGTGCCAGCAGTCGGACAGCCCTGGTGGGCAATGAGCAGTTCTTC; CDR3 protein: CASSRTALVGNEQFF
clone size: -; D gene: -; V gene: TRBV27; J gene: TRBJ1-4; CDR3 DNA: TGTGCCAGCAGTCTCGGGGGGCGAACTAATGAAAAACTGTTTTTT; CDR3 protein: CASSLGGRTNEKLFF
clone size: -; D gene: -; V gene: TRBV18; J gene: TRBJ1-1; CDR3 DNA: TGTGCCAGCTCACCATTGCGGGGCGGAGGGAACACTGAAGCTTTCTTT; CDR3 protein: CASSPLRGGGNTEAFF
clone size: -; D gene: TRBD1; V gene: TRBV10-3; J gene: TRBJ2-1; CDR3 DNA: TGTGCCATCACCTCCAGACAGGGGATAACGGATGAGCAGTTCTTC; CDR3 protein: CAITSRQGITDEQFF
clone size: -; D gene: TRBD1; V gene: TRBV19; J gene: TRBJ2-2; CDR3 DNA: TGTGCCAGTAGTGGGACAGACCCCCAGAACACCGGGGAGCTGTTTTTT; CDR3 protein: CASSGTDPQNTGELFF
clone size: few; D gene: TRBD2; V gene: TRBV10-2; J gene: TRBJ2-3; CDR3 DNA: TGCGCCAGCAGTGAGTCGAGATCTAGCGGGGGGGATAAGGATACGCAGTATTTT; CDR3 protein: CASSESRSSGGDKDTQYF
clone size: -; D gene: -; V gene: TRBV11-3; J gene: TRBJ2-3; CDR3 DNA: TGTGCCAGTTCGGACACGCACACAGATACGCAGTATTTT; CDR3 protein: CASSDTHTDTQYF
clone size: once; D gene: -; V gene: TRBV4-1; J gene: TRBJ2-7; CDR3 DNA: TGCGCCAGCAGCCAAGATATGACAGGACTCTACGAGCAGTACTTC; CDR3 protein: CASSQDMTGLYEQYF
clone size: -; D gene: TRBD1; V gene: TRBV2; J gene: TRBJ1-1; CDR3 DNA: TGTGCCAGCAGTTTTACACAGGGGGTCGGGAGTGAAGCTTTCTTT; CDR3 protein: CASSFTQGVGSEAFF
clone size: -; D gene: -; V gene: TRBV6-1; J gene: TRBJ2-3; CDR3 DNA: TGTGCCAGCAGTGAAAGGGGGGGGGCAACCACAGATACGCAGTATTTT; CDR3 protein: CASSERGGATTDTQYF
clone size: -; D gene: -; V gene: TRBV15; J gene: TRBJ1-4; CDR3 DNA: TGTGCCGCCACGACAGCACACAATGAAAAACTGTTTTTT; CDR3 protein: CAATTAHNEKLFF
clone size: -; D gene: -; V gene: TRBV7-7; J gene: TRBJ2-3; CDR3 DNA: TGTGCCAGCAGCGAAACAGGGTCAAATACGCAGTATTTT; CDR3 protein: CASSETGSNTQYF
clone size: -; D gene: -; V gene: TRBV5-1; J gene: TRBJ2-5; CDR3 DNA: TGCGCCAGCCAAAGGACAGTCGAAGAGACCCAGTACTTC; CDR3 protein: CASQRTVEETQYF
clone size: -; D gene: -; V gene: TRBV7-9; J gene: TRBJ2-1; CDR3 DNA: TGTGCCAGCAGCTTCGGGGTTACCTCCTACAATGAGCAGTTCTTC; CDR3 protein: CASSFGVTSYNEQFF
clone size: -; D gene: TRBD1; V gene: TRBV28; J gene: TRBJ2-2; CDR3 DNA: TGTGCCAGCACCCCCAGGGGGATGGGGGAGCTGTTTTTT; CDR3 protein: CASTPRGMGELFF
clone size: -; D gene: TRBD1; V gene: TRBV27; J gene: TRBJ1-1; CDR3 DNA: TGTGCCAGCAGTGTACCGGGACAGGTGAACACTGAAGCTTTCTTT; CDR3 protein: CASSVPGQVNTEAFF
clone size: -; D gene: -; V gene: TRBV6-6; J gene: TRBJ2-3; CDR3 DNA: TGTGCCAGCAGTTACTCGAAGGGAGGTGGAGATACGCAGTATTTT; CDR3 protein: CASSYSKGGGDTQYF
clone size: once; D gene: TRBD1; V gene: TRBV27; J gene: TRBJ2-5; CDR3 DNA: TGTGCCAGCAAGGGACAGGGCAGGGAGACCCAGTACTTC; CDR3 protein: CASKGQGRETQYF
clone size: -; D gene: TRBD1; V gene: TRBV5-4; J gene: TRBJ1-2; CDR3 DNA: TGTGCCACCCAAGAACGAGGGGGCGACTATGGCTACACCTTC; CDR3 protein: CATQERGGDYGYTF
clone size: -; D gene: -; V gene: TRBV7-9; J gene: TRBJ2-3; CDR3 DNA: TGTGCCAGCAGCCCTCGCGAGGCGGGGACCAGCACAGATACGCAGTATTTT; CDR3 protein: CASSPREAGTSTDTQYF
clone size: -; D gene: -; V gene: TRBV18; J gene: TRBJ1-1; CDR3 DNA: TGTGCCAGCTCAGGGGAAGACAGGAACACTGAAGCTTTCTTT; CDR3 protein: CASSGEDRNTEAFF
clone size: -; D gene: -; V gene: TRBV30; J gene: TRBJ2-3; CDR3 DNA: TGTGCCTGGGGGGGCCAACGGGGATGGCGGAGCACAGATACGCAGTATTTT; CDR3 protein: CAWGGQRGWRSTDTQYF
clone size: -; D gene: TRBD2; V gene: TRBV6-1; J gene: TRBJ2-2; CDR3 DNA: TGTGCCAGCAGTGAAGCGGGGGTCGGACTAGCGGGGGGCTCTAGGAACACCGGGGAGCTGTTTTTT; CDR3 protein: CASSEAGVGLAGGSRNTGELFF
clone size: -; D gene: -; V gene: TRBV7-8; J gene: TRBJ1-1; CDR3 DNA: TGTGCCAGCAGCCCACTGGGGGGGAGAAACACTGAAGCTTTCTTT; CDR3 protein: CASSPLGGRNTEAFF
clone size: -; D gene: -; V gene: TRBV25-1; J gene: TRBJ2-3; CDR3 DNA: TGTGCCAGCAGTGAAGACAGAGAGGGGGATTACGATACGCAGTATTTT; CDR3 protein: CASSEDREGDYDTQYF
clone size: once; D gene: -; V gene: TRBV11-2; J gene: TRBJ1-2; CDR3 DNA: TGTGCCAGCAGCCCATGGAGGGCGGTGAACTATGGCTACACCTTC; CDR3 protein: CASSPWRAVNYGYTF
clone size: -; D gene: -; V gene: TRBV6-5; J gene: TRBJ2-7; CDR3 DNA: TGTGCCAGCAGTTCCATTAGCGGACCGACCTACGAGCAGTACTTC; CDR3 protein: CASSSISGPTYEQYF
clone size: -; D gene: TRBD1; V gene: TRBV18; J gene: TRBJ1-1; CDR3 DNA: TGTGCCAGCTCAGAGATGACAGGGGAGTCTGAAGCTTTCTTT; CDR3 protein: CASSEMTGESEAFF
clone size: -; D gene: -; V gene: TRBV7-9; J gene: TRBJ1-2; CDR3 DNA: TGTGCCAGCAGCTCCTGGGAGAACTATGGCTACACCTTC; CDR3 protein: CASSSWENYGYTF
clone size: -; D gene: -; V gene: TRBV6-6; J gene: TRBJ2-2; CDR3 DNA: TGTGCCAGCAGCCATATGCAGGGGAACACCGGGGAGCTGTTTTTT; CDR3 protein: CASSHMQGNTGELFF